The present TCR beta chain was sequenced within a study of blood T cell repertoires in COVID-19. Study summary: Acute and convalescent COVID-19 specimens originated in the United States, Italy and Spain. T cells, B-cell-depleted T cells, or PBMCs provided the cDNA or gDNA that served as material.

Per the study methods: For nucleated cells, counts were estimated from reference gene primer amplification. Clones were sequenced by immunoSEQ multiplex PCR, and TCRdb holds only the in-frame ones, with some missing. V, J and clone size are those of that table, while D and trimming were read from the DNA. The sample contains 140,000 to 150,000 clones, 85% to 90% of which appear only once. There are 13 residues in the CDR3. Germline loops: CDR1 GTSNPN, CDR2 SVGIG (reference sequence). Losses at the gene ends were 3 bases for V and 4 bases for J; bases not matched to a gene: 3. Input material: PBMCs or T cells enriched from blood (not recorded which). The sequence derives from a man between 60 and 75 years old who had recovered from COVID-19. The chain couples TRBV30 to TRBJ2-1, with 7 nucleotides matching TRBD1. Here the CDR3 DNA reads TGTGCCTGGAGCAGGGGACAGTACAATGAGCAGTTCTTC. Translation gives CAWSRGQYNEQFF.